This record looks at one T cell receptor (beta chain) sequence and its context. The antigen is not known. Germline loops: CDR1 LGHDT, CDR2 YNNKEL (reference sequence). The CDR3 has 16 amino acids. V lost 3 bases, J lost 8 bases, and 22 bases lay in between. 5'RACE, which relied on constant-segment primers, yielded TCR alpha and TCR beta cDNA libraries carrying sample barcodes and UMIs. TCRdb called the 5' RACE reads again in MiXCR, with one record for every CDR3 protein. The table lists about 290,000 distinct CDR3 sequences, approximately 15% of them singletons. This entry comes from a study of T-cell memory formation after mild COVID-19. Study at large: The TCR clusters were mostly specific to one donor. Study findings and constraints: The study found contracting CD4+ clones mainly in CM and EM and contracting CD8+ clones in EMRA.

Sequences were obtained from PBMCs or a T cell subset sorted from them (not recorded which). This chain joins TRBV3-1 and TRBJ1-2, with D maybe TRBD1 (5 bases). The sequence was obtained from a man aged 18 to 29 who had mild COVID-19 (a few samples of this study predate the infection). Cell type and time point are not known. This chain's CDR3 is CASSHSGASWVFGYTF. The CDR3 region has the DNA TGTGCCAGCAGCCATTCTGGGGCCTCTTGGGTATTCGGCTACACCTTC.